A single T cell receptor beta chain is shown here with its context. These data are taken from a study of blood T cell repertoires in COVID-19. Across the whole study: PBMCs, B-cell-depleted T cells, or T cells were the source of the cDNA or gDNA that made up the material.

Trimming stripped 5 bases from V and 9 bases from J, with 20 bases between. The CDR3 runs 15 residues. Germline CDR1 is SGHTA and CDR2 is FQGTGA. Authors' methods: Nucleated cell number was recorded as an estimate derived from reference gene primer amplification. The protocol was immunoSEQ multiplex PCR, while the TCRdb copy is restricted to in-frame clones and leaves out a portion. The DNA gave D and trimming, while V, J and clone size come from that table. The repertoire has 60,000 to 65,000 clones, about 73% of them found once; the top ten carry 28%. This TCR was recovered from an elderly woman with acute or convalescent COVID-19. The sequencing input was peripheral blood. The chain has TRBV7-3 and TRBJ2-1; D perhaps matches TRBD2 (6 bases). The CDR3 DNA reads TGTGCCAGCAGCCCCAGGCTCGGGAGCGGTGGTGAGCAGTTCTTC. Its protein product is CASSPRLGSGGEQFF.